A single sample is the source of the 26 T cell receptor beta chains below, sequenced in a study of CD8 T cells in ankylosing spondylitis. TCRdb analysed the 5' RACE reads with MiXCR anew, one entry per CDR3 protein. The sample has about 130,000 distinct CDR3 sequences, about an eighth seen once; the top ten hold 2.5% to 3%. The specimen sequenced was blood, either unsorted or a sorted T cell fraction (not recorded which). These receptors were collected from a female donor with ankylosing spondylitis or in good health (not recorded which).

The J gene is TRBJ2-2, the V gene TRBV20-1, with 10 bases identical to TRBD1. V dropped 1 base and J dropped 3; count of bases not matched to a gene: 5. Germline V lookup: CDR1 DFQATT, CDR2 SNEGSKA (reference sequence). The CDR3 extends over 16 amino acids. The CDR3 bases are TGCAGTGCTAGAGCAATCGGGACAGGGGACACCGGGGAGCTGTTTTTT. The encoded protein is CSARAIGTGDTGELFF.

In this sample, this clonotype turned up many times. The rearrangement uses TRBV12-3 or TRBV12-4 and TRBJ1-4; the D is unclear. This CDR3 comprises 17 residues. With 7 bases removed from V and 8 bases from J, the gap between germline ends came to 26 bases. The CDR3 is CASTFTTALSRKEKLFF. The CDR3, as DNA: TGTGCCAGCACTTTTACTACCGCCCTGTCAAGGAAGGAAAAACTGTTTTTT.

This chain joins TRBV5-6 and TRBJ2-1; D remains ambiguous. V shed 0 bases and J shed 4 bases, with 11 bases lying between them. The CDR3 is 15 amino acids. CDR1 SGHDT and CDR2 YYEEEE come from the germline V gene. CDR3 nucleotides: TGTGCCAGCAGCTTGGTCCCCGCCCGGTACAATGAGCAGTTCTTC. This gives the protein CASSLVPARYNEQFF.

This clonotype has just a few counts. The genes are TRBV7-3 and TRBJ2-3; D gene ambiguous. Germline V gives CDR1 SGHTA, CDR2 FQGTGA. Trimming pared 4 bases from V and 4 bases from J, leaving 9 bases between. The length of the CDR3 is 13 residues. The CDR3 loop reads CASSWRMADTQYF. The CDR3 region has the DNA TGTGCCAGCAGCTGGCGCATGGCAGATACGCAGTATTTT.

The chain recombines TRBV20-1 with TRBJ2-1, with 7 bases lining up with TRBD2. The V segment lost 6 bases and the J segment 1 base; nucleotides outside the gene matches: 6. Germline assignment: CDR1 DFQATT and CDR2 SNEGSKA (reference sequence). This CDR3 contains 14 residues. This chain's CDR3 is CSARSGMSYNEQFF. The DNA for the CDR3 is TGCAGTGCCCGGAGCGGGATGTCCTACAATGAGCAGTTCTTC.

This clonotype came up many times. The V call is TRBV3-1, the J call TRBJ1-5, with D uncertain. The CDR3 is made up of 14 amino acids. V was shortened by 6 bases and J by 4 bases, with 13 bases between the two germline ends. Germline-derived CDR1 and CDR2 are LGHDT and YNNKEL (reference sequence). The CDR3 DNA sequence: TGTGCCAGCAGTCATGGGAGGAAGAATCAGCCCCAGCATTTT. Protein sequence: CASSHGRKNQPQHF. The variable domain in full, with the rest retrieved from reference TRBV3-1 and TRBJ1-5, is DTAVSQTPKYLVTQMGNDKSIKCEQNLGHDTMYWYKQDSKKFLKIMFSYNNKELIINETVPNRFSPKSPDKAHLNLHINSLELGDSAVYFCASSHGRKNQPQHFGDGTRLSIL.

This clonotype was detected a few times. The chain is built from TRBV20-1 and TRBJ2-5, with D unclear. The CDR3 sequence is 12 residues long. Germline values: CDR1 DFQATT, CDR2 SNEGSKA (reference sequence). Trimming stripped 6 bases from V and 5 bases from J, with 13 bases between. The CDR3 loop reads CSAKAQAETQYF. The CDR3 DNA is TGCAGTGCCAAGGCCCAGGCGGAGACCCAGTACTTC.

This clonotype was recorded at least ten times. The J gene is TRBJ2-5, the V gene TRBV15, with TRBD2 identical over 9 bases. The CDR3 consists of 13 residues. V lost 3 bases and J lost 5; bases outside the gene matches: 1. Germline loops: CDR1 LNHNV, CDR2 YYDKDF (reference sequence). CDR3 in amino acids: CATSSGLAETQYF. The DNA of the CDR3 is TGTGCCACCAGCAGCGGACTAGCGGAGACCCAGTACTTC.

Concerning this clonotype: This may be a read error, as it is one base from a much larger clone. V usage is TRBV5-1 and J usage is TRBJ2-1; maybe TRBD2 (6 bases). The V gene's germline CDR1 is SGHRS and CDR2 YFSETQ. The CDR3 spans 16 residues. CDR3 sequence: CVSRLTSSSSYNEQFF. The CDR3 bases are TGCGTCAGCAGACTAACTAGCAGCAGCTCCTACAATGAGCAGTTCTTC.

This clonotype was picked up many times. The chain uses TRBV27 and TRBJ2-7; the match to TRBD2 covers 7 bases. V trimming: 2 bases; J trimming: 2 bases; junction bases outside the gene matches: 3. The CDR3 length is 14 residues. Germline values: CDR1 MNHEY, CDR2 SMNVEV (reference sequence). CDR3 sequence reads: CASSLGEGTYEQYF. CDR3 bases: TGTGCCAGCAGTTTAGGGGAGGGAACCTACGAGCAGTACTTC.

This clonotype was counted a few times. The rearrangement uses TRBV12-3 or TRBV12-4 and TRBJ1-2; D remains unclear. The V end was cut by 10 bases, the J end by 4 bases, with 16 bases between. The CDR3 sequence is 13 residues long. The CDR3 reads CAISRGGSYGYTF. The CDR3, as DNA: TGTGCCATCTCCCGGGGAGGGTCCTATGGCTACACCTTC.

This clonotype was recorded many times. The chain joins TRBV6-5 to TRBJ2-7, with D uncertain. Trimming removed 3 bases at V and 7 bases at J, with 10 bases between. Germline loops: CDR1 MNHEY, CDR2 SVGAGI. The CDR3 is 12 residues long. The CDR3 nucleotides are TGTGCCAGCAGTTATGATAATAGGGAGCAGTACTTC. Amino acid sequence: CASSYDNREQYF.

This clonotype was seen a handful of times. DNA of the CDR3: TGTGCCAGCAGGCCGCGGGGGGTTGGCGCCGGGGAGCTGTTTTTT. Protein: CASRPRGVGAGELFF. This chain links TRBV7-8 with TRBJ2-2; 8 bases agree with TRBD2. Germline V CDR1 and CDR2: SGHVS, FQNEAQ. J lost 6 bases, V lost 6 bases, and 9 bases had no gene match. This CDR3 is 15 amino acids long.

CDR3 sequence reads: CASSLEGRERETQYF. DNA for the CDR3: TGCGCCAGCAGCTTGGAAGGCCGGGAGAGAGAGACCCAGTACTTC. The J gene is TRBJ2-5, the V gene TRBV5-1; TRBD2 is a possible D gene (6 bases). Germline V gene data show CDR1 as SGHRS and CDR2 as YFSETQ. The CDR3 consists of 15 residues. V was trimmed by 0 bases and J by 4 bases, leaving 13 bases between them.

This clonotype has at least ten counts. CDR3 coding DNA: TGCAGTGCTAGAGATTTTACTAGCGGGGGGCTGGGGGCCAATGAGCAGTTCTTC. This sequence encodes CSARDFTSGGLGANEQFF. The V gene is TRBV20-1, the J gene TRBJ2-1, with 12 nucleotides matching TRBD2. Germline values: CDR1 DFQATT, CDR2 SNEGSKA (reference sequence). CDR3 length: 18 residues. After removal of 0 bases from V and 6 bases from J, the junction contained 12 bases not matched to a gene.

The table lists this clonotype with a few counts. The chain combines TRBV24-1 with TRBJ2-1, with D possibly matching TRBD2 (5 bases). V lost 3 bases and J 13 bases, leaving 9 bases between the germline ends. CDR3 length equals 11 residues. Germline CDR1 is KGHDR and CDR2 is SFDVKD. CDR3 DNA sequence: TGTGCCACCAGTGATGGAACTAGACAGTTCTTC. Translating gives CATSDGTRQFF.

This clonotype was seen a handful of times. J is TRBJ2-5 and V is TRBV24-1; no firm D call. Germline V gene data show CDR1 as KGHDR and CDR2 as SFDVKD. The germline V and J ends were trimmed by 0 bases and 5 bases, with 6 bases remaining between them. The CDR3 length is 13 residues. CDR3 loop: CATSDLRSETQYF. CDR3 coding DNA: TGTGCCACCAGTGATTTGCGGTCGGAGACCCAGTACTTC.

The CDR3 sequence: CASSLKPPSGTVKNIQYF. The CDR3 DNA reads TGTGCCAGCAGCTTAAAGCCTCCCTCCGGGACAGTGAAAAACATTCAGTACTTC. This rearrangement joins TRBV11-2 to TRBJ2-4; the match to TRBD1 covers 7 bases. The CDR3 is 18 residues long. J lost 4 bases, V lost 2 bases, and 14 bases had no gene match. The germline gives CDR1 SGHAT, CDR2 FQNNGV.

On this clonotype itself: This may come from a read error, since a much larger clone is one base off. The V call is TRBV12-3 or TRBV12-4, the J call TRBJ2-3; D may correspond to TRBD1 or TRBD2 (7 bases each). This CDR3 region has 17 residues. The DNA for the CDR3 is TGTGCCGGCAGCAATACAGCTCGCAGGGGGAGGGCAGATACGCAGTATTTT. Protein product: CAGSNTARRGRADTQYF.

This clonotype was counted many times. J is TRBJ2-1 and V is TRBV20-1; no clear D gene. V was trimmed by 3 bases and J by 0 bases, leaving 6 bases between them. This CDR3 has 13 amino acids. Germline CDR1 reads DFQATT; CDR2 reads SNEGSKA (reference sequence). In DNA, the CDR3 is TGCAGTGCTAGCCCGGGCTCCTACAATGAGCAGTTCTTC. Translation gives CSASPGSYNEQFF.

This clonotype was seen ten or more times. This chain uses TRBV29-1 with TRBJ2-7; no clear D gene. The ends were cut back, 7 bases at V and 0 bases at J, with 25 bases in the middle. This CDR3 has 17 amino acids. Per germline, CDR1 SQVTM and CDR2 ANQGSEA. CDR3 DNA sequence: TGCAGCGCCCTGAAAGTTTGGGTCAGGATGAGCTCCTACGAGCAGTACTTC. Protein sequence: CSALKVWVRMSSYEQYF.

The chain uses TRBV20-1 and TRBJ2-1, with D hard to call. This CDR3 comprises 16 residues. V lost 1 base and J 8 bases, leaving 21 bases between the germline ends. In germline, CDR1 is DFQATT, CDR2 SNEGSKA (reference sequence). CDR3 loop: CSARAPTRSGVDEQFF. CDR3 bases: TGCAGTGCTAGAGCCCCGACAAGGAGTGGGGTAGATGAGCAGTTCTTC.

CDR3 coding DNA: TGCGCCAGCAGCTTCTTAGGGTCGGATGAGCAGTTCTTC. It is translated as CASSFLGSDEQFF. The chain employs TRBV5-1 and TRBJ2-1; no reliable D call. Trimming cost V 2 bases and J 8 bases, with 11 bases left between them. The CDR3 consists of 13 residues. Looked up from germline, CDR1 is SGHRS and CDR2 is YFSETQ.

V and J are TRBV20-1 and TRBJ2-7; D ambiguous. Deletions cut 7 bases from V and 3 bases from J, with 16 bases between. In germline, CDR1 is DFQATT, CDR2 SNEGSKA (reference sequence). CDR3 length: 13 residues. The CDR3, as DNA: TGCAGTGTCCCCAAAACCGGTGTCTACGAGCAGTACTTC. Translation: CSVPKTGVYEQYF.

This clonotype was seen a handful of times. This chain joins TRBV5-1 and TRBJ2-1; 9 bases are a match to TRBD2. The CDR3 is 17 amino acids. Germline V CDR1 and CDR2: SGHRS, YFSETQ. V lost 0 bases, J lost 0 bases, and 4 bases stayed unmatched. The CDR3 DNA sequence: TGCGCCAGCAGCTTGGACACAGCGGGGGGCTCCTACAATGAGCAGTTCTTC. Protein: CASSLDTAGGSYNEQFF. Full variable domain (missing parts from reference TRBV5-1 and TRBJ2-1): KAGVTQTPRYLIKTRGQQVTLSCSPISGHRSVSWYQQTPGQGLQFLFEYFSETQRNKGNFPGRFSGRQFSNSRSEMNVSTLELGDSALYLCASSLDTAGGSYNEQFFGPGTRLTVL.

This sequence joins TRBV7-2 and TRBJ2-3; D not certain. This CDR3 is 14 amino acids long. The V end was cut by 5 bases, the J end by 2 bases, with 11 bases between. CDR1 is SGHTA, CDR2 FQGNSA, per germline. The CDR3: CASSPGFTTDTQYF. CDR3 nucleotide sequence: TGTGCCAGCAGCCCCGGATTTACCACAGATACGCAGTATTTT.